This TCR beta chain was sequenced for a study of T cell clonotyping in hematopoietic cell transplantation (dated by TCRdb to 2020 to 2023). At the level of the whole study: Recipient samples taken before transplant were obtained following cytoreduction. A total of approximately 130 blood samples were gathered in the study from 35 to 45 consecutive transplant recipients along with their related donors. Recruitment of patients ran from September 2015 to January 2017, and follow-up continued until late 2020 or until death. What the study reported, not specific to this receptor: Broader posttransplant TCR repertoire diversity was predicted by donor and pretransplant recipient Inverse Simpson Index values. Overlap with donor repertoires was found for only a small fraction of recipient repertoires, with over 97% found to appear de novo at the given depth. The sample size was limited, and because cells were not sorted, the contributions of CD4 and CD8 repertoires could not be separated. Recipient TCR diversity fell after transplant, with pathologically expanded clonotypes rising progressively from day 30 to day 180.

The sample's time point, from its label and the paper: recipient sample about 28 days before transplant, after cytoreduction. Blood samples were obtained from recipients approximately 28 days before transplant and at days 30, 100 and 180 after transplant. Nuclei Lysis Solution was used to extract genomic DNA from fresh or cryopreserved unfractionated peripheral blood mononuclear cells. Turning to this clone: Its target antigen remains unknown. Per-base qualities were not stored, and no clone one base away is much larger.

The immunoSEQ assay, a bias-controlled multiplex PCR using V- and J-specific primers, was used to amplify TCR beta CDR3 regions from genomic DNA. In a second PCR step, the CDR3 amplicons were tagged with a proprietary barcode plus Illumina adapter sequences. An Illumina MiSeq instrument was used to sequence the CDR3 libraries. Processing in the source paper ran as follows. Export and quality control were performed with immunoSEQ Analyzer 3.0, and downstream analyses were performed with R Bioconductor and Immunarch. Only productive rearrangements in the normalized downsampled data set were used to calculate repertoire metrics. Pathologically expanded clonotypes were defined as those larger than 5 templates in the normalized cohort. The Inverse Simpson Index was used to measure repertoire diversity. CMV-specificity analyses were carried out on the non-normalized data set to capture all clonotypes. Held by TCRdb, this immuneACCESS table contains in-frame sequences only and omits some clones. Under half of the omission traces to an unresolved V gene where checked; the cause of the rest is unknown. That table furnishes V, J and clone size, whereas the DNA furnished D and trimming. For this sample there are roughly 17,000 clones; about 92% appear just once. The ten biggest clones cover about 1.7% of the sample.

At the junction V is shortened by 7 bases and J by 4 bases; bases outside the gene matches: 6. From a lookup of the germline V gene, CDR1 and CDR2 are SQVTM and ANQGSEA. The CDR3 sequence holds 14 residues, the cysteine and phenylalanine included. Here the CDR3 DNA is all that survives: 42 bases in frame from base 1. Recombination linked TRBV29-1 to TRBJ2-3, with 12 junctional bases fitting TRBD1. The sequencing here drew on peripheral blood mononuclear cells, taken before stem cell transplant. The clonotype was recovered from a man aged 18 to 35 with biphenotypic leukemia. Some clones in this sample may be carry-over from other donors' samples. In nucleotide form, the sequence is TGCAGCGGGGGGACAGGGGGCGCATCAGATACGCAGTATTTT. This gives the protein CSGGTGGASDTQYF.